This entry lists 24 T cell receptor beta chains sequenced from one sample in a study of T cells after yellow fever vaccination. One entry per CDR3 protein results from TCRdb running MiXCR on the 5' RACE reads. The sample contains 250,000 to 300,000 distinct CDR3 sequences, around 10% of which appear only once. The specimen was CD4+ T cells sorted from PBMCs, collected 5 days after the yellow fever booster vaccination. The receptors here all came from a man between 18 and 35 years old who received the YFV17D yellow fever vaccine.

This clonotype has a count of ten or more. CDR3 sequence (DNA): TGTGCCAGCAGGGGCCCTTCCGCTAGCTTGCTCTATGGCTACACCTTC. Its protein product is CASRGPSASLLYGYTF. The genes are TRBV6-6 and TRBJ1-2; D is ambiguous. The CDR3 is 16 amino acids. V was shortened by 6 bases and J by 4 bases, with 21 bases between the two germline ends. CDR1 MNHNY and CDR2 SVGAGI come from the germline V gene (reference sequence).

V and J are TRBV7-6 and TRBJ1-5, with 8 bases aligning to TRBD1. V lost 3 bases to trimming and J lost 2 bases; unmatched junction nucleotides: 3. The CDR3 runs 15 residues. CDR1 is SGHVS, CDR2 FNYEAQ, per germline. In DNA form, the CDR3 reads TGTGCCAGCAGCTTCGGACAGGGAGGCAATCAGCCCCAGCATTTT. It is translated as CASSFGQGGNQPQHF.

The J gene is TRBJ1-2, the V gene TRBV6-5; TRBD1 aligns across 10 bases. The CDR3 is 16 residues long. Germline V CDR1 and CDR2: MNHEY, SVGAGI. After removal of 6 bases from V and 5 bases from J, the junction contained 12 bases not matched to a gene. This chain's CDR3 is CASRRTGTGDLYGYTF. The CDR3 DNA reads TGTGCCAGCAGGAGGACCGGGACAGGGGACCTATATGGCTACACCTTC.

This clonotype was detected many times. The V gene is TRBV10-3, the J gene TRBJ2-2; 10 bases line up with TRBD1. The CDR3 runs to 16 residues. CDR1 ENHRY and CDR2 SYGVKD come from the germline V gene. The ends lost 5 bases at V and 7 bases at J; junction bases unmatched: 10. The CDR3 region has the DNA TGTGCCATCAGTTCCGGCCCGGGACAGGGGATCGGGGAGCTGTTTTTT. Its translation is CAISSGPGQGIGELFF.

CDR3 sequence reads: CASSYRAATTGELFF. The CDR3 DNA reads as TGTGCCAGCAGTTACCGTGCGGCGACCACCGGGGAGCTGTTTTTT. V is TRBV6-6 and J is TRBJ2-2; D call uncertain. Trimming stripped 2 bases from V and 4 bases from J, with 11 bases between. The length of the CDR3 is 15 residues. Germline V gene data show CDR1 as MNHNY and CDR2 as SVGAGI (reference sequence).

This clonotype has a handful of counts. The J gene is TRBJ2-5, the V gene TRBV5-1, with D possibly TRBD1 on 7 matching bases. The CDR3 has 13 amino acids. Trimming left V 4 bases short and J 4 bases short, with 11 bases between. Germline V gene lookup returns CDR1 SGHRS and CDR2 YFSETQ. CDR3 coding DNA: TGCGCCAGCAGCGCGGGACAGCGAGAGACCCAGTACTTC. This gives the protein CASSAGQRETQYF.

The chain links TRBV20-1 to TRBJ2-7; D remains ambiguous. Germline lookup yields CDR1 DFQATT and CDR2 SNEGSKA (reference sequence). CDR3 length: 11 residues. V gave up 3 bases and J gave up 7 bases, with 10 bases separating them. CDR3 sequence reads: CSARSTGEQYF. In nucleotides, the CDR3 is TGCAGTGCTAGGAGTACGGGTGAGCAGTACTTC.

The chain links TRBV7-3 to TRBJ2-3, with D perhaps matching TRBD2 (6 bases). V dropped 5 bases and J dropped 0 bases, with 12 bases sitting between them. Germline-derived CDR1 and CDR2 are SGHTA and FQGTGA. The CDR3 is 15 amino acids. CDR3 loop: CASSLQEGSTDTQYF. DNA for the CDR3: TGTGCCAGCAGCCTGCAGGAGGGGAGCACAGATACGCAGTATTTT.

This clonotype was counted at least ten times. This chain uses TRBV28 with TRBJ1-1; possible D gene TRBD1, 5 bases. V was pared by 6 bases and J by 5 bases, with 13 bases between. Per the germline V gene, CDR1 is MDHEN and CDR2 is SYDVKM. CDR3 size: 13 residues. The CDR3: CASRLMGGTEAFF. In DNA, the CDR3 is TGTGCCAGCAGACTCATGGGGGGGACTGAAGCTTTCTTT.

The table lists this clonotype with many counts. V and J are TRBV27 and TRBJ1-5; the D gene is possibly TRBD1 (5 bases). The CDR3 consists of 17 residues. Between the trimmed V and J ends, which lost 6 bases and 2 bases, there was a span of 20 bases. In germline, CDR1 is MNHEY, CDR2 SMNVEV (reference sequence). CDR3 sequence (DNA): TGTGCCAGCAGCCCCCGCTGGGGCGGGGACGGCAATCAGCCCCAGCATTTT. This encodes CASSPRWGGDGNQPQHF.

The chain is built from TRBV20-1 and TRBJ2-7; tentative D call: TRBD2 (6 bases). V was trimmed by 3 bases and J by 3 bases, leaving 21 bases between them. In germline, CDR1 is DFQATT, CDR2 SNEGSKA (reference sequence). The length of the CDR3 is 16 residues. CDR3 DNA: TGCAGTGCTAGTCCCCCCCGCTTGGGGGGAGACTACGAGCAGTACTTC. Translating gives CSASPPRLGGDYEQYF.

This clonotype has a count of ten or more. The chain joins TRBV7-2 to TRBJ1-5; a possible D gene is TRBD1 (6 bases). V lost 5 bases, J lost 5 bases, and 16 bases lay in between. The CDR3 loop spans 15 amino acids. CDR1 and CDR2 (germline): SGHTA, FQGNSA. The CDR3 region is CASSPGGGGDQPQHF. The DNA of the CDR3 is TGTGCCAGCAGCCCGGGGGGGGGCGGAGATCAGCCCCAGCATTTT.

The V and J genes are TRBV6-5 and TRBJ1-6; D uncertain. V was shortened by 0 bases and J by 2 bases, with 8 bases between the two germline ends. The length of the CDR3 is 16 residues. Germline assignment: CDR1 MNHEY and CDR2 SVGAGI. Here the CDR3 reads CASSYSAVAYNSPLHF. The CDR3, as DNA: TGTGCCAGCAGTTACTCCGCGGTGGCCTATAATTCACCCCTCCACTTT.

This clonotype was detected only a few times. This chain connects TRBV20-1 to TRBJ2-2, with 14 bases fitting TRBD2. With V trimmed by 5 bases and J by 5 bases, 4 bases remained unmatched. Germline loops: CDR1 DFQATT, CDR2 SNEGSKA (reference sequence). The CDR3 has 15 residues. CDR3 bases: TGCAGTGCTGAGGGACTAGCGGGGGCAACCGGGGAGCTGTTTTTT. Translated, it gives CSAEGLAGATGELFF.

This clonotype showed up many times. The chain uses TRBV9 and TRBJ2-5; D may be TRBD1 (6 bases). CDR3 length: 17 amino acids. Germline V gene data show CDR1 as SGDLS and CDR2 as YYNGEE. V dropped 4 bases and J dropped 1 base, with 20 bases sitting between them. CDR3 loop: CASSLPGTNQFQETQYF. As DNA, the CDR3 is TGTGCCAGCAGCTTACCCGGGACAAACCAATTCCAAGAGACCCAGTACTTC. Looking up the rest from reference TRBV9 and TRBJ2-5 gives the full variable domain: DSGVTQTPKHLITATGQRVTLRCSPRSGDLSVYWYQQSLDQGLQFLIQYYNGEERAKGNILERFSAQQFPDLHSELNLSSLELGDSALYFCASSLPGTNQFQETQYFGPGTRLLVL.

At least ten counts were recorded for this clonotype. The chain has TRBV5-1 and TRBJ2-3, with D perhaps TRBD1 (5 bases). The CDR3 has 18 amino acids. Trimming took 3 bases from V and 4 from J, leaving 24 bases between them. Germline lookup yields CDR1 SGHRS and CDR2 YFSETQ. The CDR3: CASSWAPVLAGRADTQYF. DNA of the CDR3: TGCGCCAGCAGCTGGGCCCCCGTCTTGGCAGGGCGAGCAGATACGCAGTATTTT.

This clonotype has more than one count but fewer than ten. The J gene is TRBJ1-5, the V gene TRBV18; D gene unclear. CDR1 KGHSH and CDR2 LQKENI come from the germline V gene. CDR3 length: 14 residues. The V end was cut by 3 bases, the J end by 4 bases, with 10 bases between. DNA of the CDR3: TGTGCCAGCTCACCGGTACAAACTAATCAGCCCCAGCATTTT. Amino acid sequence: CASSPVQTNQPQHF.

This clonotype has at least ten counts. The V gene is TRBV7-2, the J gene TRBJ1-5; D gene unclear. V lost 3 bases to trimming and J lost 2 bases, with 11 bases between them. The germline V gene encodes CDR1 SGHTA and CDR2 FQGNSA. The CDR3 extends over 15 amino acids. The CDR3 protein is CASSFGSRGNQPQHF. In nucleotides, the CDR3 is TGTGCCAGCAGCTTTGGTAGTCGGGGCAATCAGCCCCAGCATTTT. Using reference TRBV7-2 and TRBJ1-5 for the parts outside the CDR3, the full variable domain is GAGVSQSPSNKVTEKGKDVELRCDPISGHTALYWYRQSLGQGLEFLIYFQGNSAPDKSGLPSDRFSAERTGGSVSTLTIQRTQQEDSAVYLCASSFGSRGNQPQHFGDGTRLSIL.

The chain recombines TRBV28 with TRBJ2-5; the D call may be TRBD1 or TRBD2 (7 bases each). The CDR3 has 14 amino acids. Per the germline V gene, CDR1 is MDHEN and CDR2 is SYDVKM. V lost 6 bases and J 4 bases, leaving 15 bases between the germline ends. This CDR3 reads CASRETGRGETQYF. The CDR3 region has the DNA TGTGCCAGCAGGGAGACAGGGAGGGGAGAGACCCAGTACTTC.

The sample holds many counts of this clonotype. The gene calls are TRBV10-2 and TRBJ2-3; no definite D call. Germline assignment: CDR1 WSHSY and CDR2 SAAADI. Between the trimmed V and J ends, which lost 4 bases and 5 bases, there was a span of 4 bases. CDR3 length: 11 amino acids. The CDR3, as DNA: TGCGCCAGCAGTGCAATAGATACGCAGTATTTT. Residues: CASSAIDTQYF.

CDR3 in amino acids: CASSPRDGKKTEAFF. CDR3 coding DNA: TGTGCCAGCAGCCCACGGGACGGGAAAAAGACTGAAGCTTTCTTT. The J gene is TRBJ1-1, the V gene TRBV4-2; D is perhaps TRBD1 (5 bases). The CDR3 runs to 15 residues. Germline V CDR1 and CDR2: LGHNA, YNFKEQ. V dropped 4 bases and J dropped 5 bases, with 17 bases sitting between them.

This clonotype was observed a handful of times. V is TRBV15 and J is TRBJ1-6, with D uncertain. Germline V gives CDR1 LNHNV, CDR2 YYDKDF (reference sequence). This CDR3 spans 16 amino acids. V was shortened by 2 bases and J by 0 bases, with 8 bases between the two germline ends. The CDR3 DNA is TGTGCCACCAGCAGATCAGCGGGCTCCTATAATTCACCCCTCCACTTT. Protein: CATSRSAGSYNSPLHF.

There are many counts of this clonotype. The chain has TRBV7-2 and TRBJ1-5, with D perhaps matching TRBD1 (6 bases). This CDR3 is built from 14 residues. Germline assignment: CDR1 SGHTA and CDR2 FQGNSA. Between the trimmed V and J ends, which lost 3 bases and 6 bases, there was a span of 12 bases. This chain's CDR3 is CASSLGALGQPQHF. The CDR3 DNA sequence: TGTGCCAGCAGCTTGGGGGCACTAGGTCAGCCCCAGCATTTT.

The rearrangement joins TRBV4-1 to TRBJ1-6; perhaps TRBD1 as D (5 bases). Per the germline V gene, CDR1 is MGHRA and CDR2 is YSYEKL. There are 17 residues in the CDR3. V was clipped by 1 base and J by 5 bases, with 15 bases between them. The CDR3 DNA follows: TGCGCCAGCAGCCAAGCTGGATCGGGGACCAATAATTCACCCCTCCACTTT. Amino acids: CASSQAGSGTNNSPLHF.